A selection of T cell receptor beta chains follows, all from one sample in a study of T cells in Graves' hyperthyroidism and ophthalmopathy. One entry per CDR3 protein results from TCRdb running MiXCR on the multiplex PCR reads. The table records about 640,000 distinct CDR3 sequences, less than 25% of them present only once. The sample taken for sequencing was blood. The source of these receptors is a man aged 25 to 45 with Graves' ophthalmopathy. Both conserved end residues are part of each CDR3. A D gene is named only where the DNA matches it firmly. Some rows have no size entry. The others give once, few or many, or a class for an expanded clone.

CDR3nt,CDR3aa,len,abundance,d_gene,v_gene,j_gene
TGTGCCAGCAGTACGGGACTGCGAAGGGGCTACACCTTC,CASSTGLRRGYTF,13,few,NA,TRBV28,TRBJ1-2
TGTGCCAGCAGCCAGGGACGATTATTGGGGAATGAGCAGTTCTTC,CASSQGRLLGNEQFF,15,few,NA,TRBV7-9,TRBJ2-1
TGTGCCATCATCGACAACTATGGCTACACCTTC,CAIIDNYGYTF,11,many,NA,TRBV10-3,TRBJ1-2
TGTGCCAGCAGCCCCAGGAGGGATCAGCCCCAGCATTTT,CASSPRRDQPQHF,13,many,NA,TRBV7-2,TRBJ1-5
TGTGCCAGCAGTCTTAACCGGGACAGGGTGGACACTGAAGCTTTCTTT,CASSLNRDRVDTEAFF,16,many,TRBD1,TRBV28,TRBJ1-1
TGTGCCAGCAGCACCAGGGACAGGGTGGGCGAGCAGTACTTC,CASSTRDRVGEQYF,14,NA,TRBD1,TRBV27,TRBJ2-7
TGTGCCAGCAGTGAGAACAGGCAGGGCAGCAACGAGCAGTACTTC,CASSENRQGSNEQYF,15,many,NA,TRBV2,TRBJ2-7
TGTGCCAGCGCTGAGCGAAGCTCCTACAATGAGCAGTTCTTC,CASAERSSYNEQFF,14,many,NA,TRBV18,TRBJ2-1
TGTGCCAGCGCTTCCGACAGGGGGCTTAGTGGCTACACCTTC,CASASDRGLSGYTF,14,many,TRBD1,TRBV28,TRBJ1-2
TGTGCCAGCAGCCCCGGTCGACAGGGGTATGAAAAACTGTTTTTT,CASSPGRQGYEKLFF,15,few,TRBD1,TRBV6-2/TRBV6-3,TRBJ1-4
TGTGCCAGCAGCCCATGGGGGGACAGGAAAAACATTCAGTACTTC,CASSPWGDRKNIQYF,15,few,TRBD1,TRBV5-8,TRBJ2-4
TGTGCCAGCAGTTACCGACGGGCAACTAATGAAAAACTGTTTTTT,CASSYRRATNEKLFF,15,few,NA,TRBV6-2/TRBV6-3,TRBJ1-4
TGTGCCAGCAGTCCGGACAGGGGAACGGGATACGAGCAGTACTTC,CASSPDRGTGYEQYF,15,many,TRBD1,TRBV6-2/TRBV6-3,TRBJ2-7
TGTGCCAGCAGCCAAGATACTAGCGGCAAAGAGACCCAGTACTTC,CASSQDTSGKETQYF,15,NA,TRBD2,TRBV4-2,TRBJ2-5
TGTGCCATCAGTGCCTCGACAGGCAACACTGAAGCTTTCTTT,CAISASTGNTEAFF,14,NA,NA,TRBV10-3,TRBJ1-1
TGTGCCACCAGTGATGGGGGAAACTATGGCTACACCTTC,CATSDGGNYGYTF,13,NA,NA,TRBV24-1,TRBJ1-2
TGTGCCAGCAGTTTAATTGCTCTAGCGTCCTACGAGCAGTACTTC,CASSLIALASYEQYF,15,NA,NA,TRBV27,TRBJ2-7
TGTGCCAGCAGCTTGACAGGGGGCAGGACTGAAGCTTTCTTT,CASSLTGGRTEAFF,14,NA,TRBD1,TRBV5-6,TRBJ1-1
TGTGCCAGCAGCAATACAGGAAGCTCCTACAATGAGCAGTTCTTC,CASSNTGSSYNEQFF,15,few,NA,TRBV7-2,TRBJ2-1
TGTGCCAGCAGCCTTTTCAGGGACGGAAAATACGAGCAGTACTTC,CASSLFRDGKYEQYF,15,many,NA,TRBV28,TRBJ2-7
TGTGCCAGCAGCTTAGGGGATAGGCCGACTGAAGCTTTCTTT,CASSLGDRPTEAFF,14,many,NA,TRBV7-2,TRBJ1-1